The 24 T cell receptor beta chains given below trace back to one sample, sequenced in a study of blood T cell repertoires in COVID-19. TCRdb keeps only in-frame clones here, not all; method: immunoSEQ multiplex PCR. The sample gives roughly 120,000 clones, about 80% of which show up once; about 6.8% is in the top ten. Sequenced: peripheral blood. These receptors all stem from a man between 65 and 80 years old with acute or convalescent COVID-19.

The J gene is TRBJ2-7, the V gene TRBV27, with a tentative D call TRBD1 (6 bases). CDR1 is MNHEY and CDR2 is SMNVEV in the germline V gene (reference sequence). V was clipped by 6 bases and J by 6 bases, with 15 bases between them. The CDR3 extends over 13 amino acids. The CDR3 region has the DNA TGTGCCAGCAGCCTCGAACAGGGCGGCGAGCAGTACTTC. Its translation is CASSLEQGGEQYF.

This chain uses TRBV10-3 with TRBJ2-7; 8 bases fit TRBD1. V trimming: 6 bases; J trimming: 6 bases; junction bases outside the gene matches: 4. The CDR3 length is 12 residues. Germline V gene sequence: CDR1 ENHRY, CDR2 SYGVKD. DNA of the CDR3: TGTGCCATCAGAGACACAGGGGGCGAGCAGTACTTC. It is translated as CAIRDTGGEQYF.

A few counts support this clone. The chain recombines TRBV6-2 or TRBV6-3 with TRBJ2-7, with D possibly being TRBD2 (5 bases). Trimming pared 6 bases from V and 10 bases from J, leaving 19 bases between. The CDR3 sequence is 13 residues long. The V gene's germline CDR1 is MNHEY and CDR2 SVGEGT. Here the CDR3 reads CASRPDIEGPQYF. The CDR3 coding sequence is TGTGCCAGCAGACCTGACATAGAGGGCCCTCAGTACTTC.

CDR3 sequence: CASSPGRSWETQYF. DNA of the CDR3: TGTGCCAGCAGCCCAGGGAGGTCGTGGGAGACCCAGTACTTC. The V and J genes are TRBV7-3 and TRBJ2-5; D is perhaps TRBD2 (6 bases). V shed 5 bases and J shed 5 bases, with 15 bases lying between them. Germline V gene data show CDR1 as SGHTA and CDR2 as FQGTGA. CDR3 length: 14 amino acids.

This clone has just one count. The J gene is TRBJ2-2, the V gene TRBV7-2; unclear D gene. The V and J ends lost 2 bases and 4 bases respectively, with 11 bases between them. This CDR3 is built from 15 residues. CDR1 and CDR2 from the germline V gene are SGHTA and FQGNSA. CDR3 bases: TGTGCCAGCAGCTTAAGGAGCACCGTCACCGGGGAGCTGTTTTTT. Protein product: CASSLRSTVTGELFF.

The chain joins TRBV10-3 to TRBJ1-4; 7 bases are shared with TRBD1. The germline V gene encodes CDR1 ENHRY and CDR2 SYGVKD. Trimming at V came to 5 bases and at J to 6 bases, leaving 6 bases not matched to a gene. The CDR3 covers 14 residues. The CDR3 is CAISQTGSDEKLFF. The CDR3, as DNA: TGTGCCATCAGTCAGACAGGGTCGGATGAAAAACTGTTTTTT.

This clone came up a few times. This sequence joins TRBV6-5 and TRBJ1-1, with D possibly matching TRBD1 (5 bases). Per germline, CDR1 MNHEY and CDR2 SVGAGI. The germline V and J ends were trimmed by 1 base and 5 bases, with 11 bases remaining between them. There are 14 residues in the CDR3. CDR3 coding DNA: TGTGCCAGCAGTTACTGGGACTCGGGGACTGAAGCTTTCTTT. It translates to CASSYWDSGTEAFF.

The table lists this clone with a few counts. The rearrangement joins TRBV28 to TRBJ2-5; 8 positions match TRBD1. The V segment lost 4 bases and the J segment 0 bases; nucleotides outside the gene matches: 7. This CDR3 spans 16 amino acids. Germline V lookup: CDR1 MDHEN, CDR2 SYDVKM. The CDR3 DNA is TGTGCCAGCAGTTGGGGAGCAGGGGGCAACCAAGAGACCCAGTACTTC. This encodes CASSWGAGGNQETQYF.

The V gene is TRBV7-9, the J gene TRBJ2-3; 12 bases are shared with TRBD2. Germline loops: CDR1 SEHNR, CDR2 FQNEAQ (reference sequence). This CDR3 comprises 17 residues. V gave up 2 bases and J gave up 3 bases; unmatched junction bases: 6. The CDR3 DNA is TGTGCCAGCAGCTTAAGTCTAGCGGGGGGGAGGACAGATACGCAGTATTTT. It specifies CASSLSLAGGRTDTQYF. Based on the CDR3 plus reference TRBV7-9 and TRBJ2-3, the full variable domain is DTGVSQNPRHKITKRGQNVTFRCDPISEHNRLYWYRQTLGQGPEFLTYFQNEAQLEKSRLLSDRFSAERPKGSFSTLEIQRTEQGDSAMYLCASSLSLAGGRTDTQYFGPGTRLTVL.

This clone was observed once. Here the CDR3 reads CATSDAPGQGARGVNQPQHF. In DNA, the CDR3 is TGTGCCACCAGTGATGCTCCGGGACAGGGGGCGCGAGGGGTAAATCAGCCCCAGCATTTT. The genes are TRBV24-1 and TRBJ1-5; 12 bases fit TRBD1. Germline V gene data show CDR1 as KGHDR and CDR2 as SFDVKD. Trimming cost V 3 bases and J 4 bases; bases outside gene matches: 15. The CDR3 loop spans 20 amino acids.

The chain is built from TRBV9 and TRBJ1-4; a weak D match, TRBD1 (6 bases). Trimming removed 2 bases from V and 3 bases from J, with 11 bases in between. The CDR3 extends over 15 amino acids. CDR1 and CDR2 (germline): SGDLS, YYNGEE. The CDR3 region is CASSVGQGSNEKLFF. CDR3 DNA sequence: TGTGCCAGCAGCGTGGGTCAGGGGTCTAATGAAAAACTGTTTTTT.

This rearrangement joins TRBV18 to TRBJ2-7; TRBD2 might be the D (5 bases). V shed 2 bases and J shed 5 bases, with 13 bases lying between them. The CDR3 consists of 14 residues. The germline gives CDR1 KGHSH, CDR2 LQKENI. CDR3 nucleotide sequence: TGTGCCAGCTCACCATCAGCGGCCCTAAACGAGCAGTACTTC. Protein sequence: CASSPSAALNEQYF.

The chain recombines TRBV9 with TRBJ2-2, with D tentatively TRBD1 (6 bases). The germline gives CDR1 SGDLS, CDR2 YYNGEE. V lost 0 bases to trimming and J lost 7 bases, with 10 bases between them. The length of the CDR3 is 14 residues. CDR3 bases: TGTGCCAGCAGCGTAGGGACAGTCGGCGGGGAGCTGTTTTTT. Protein product: CASSVGTVGGELFF.

This rearrangement joins TRBV3-1 (or the pseudogene TRBV3-2) to TRBJ1-2; 11 bases map to TRBD1. This CDR3 spans 17 amino acids. The germline V gene encodes CDR1 LGHDT and CDR2 YNNKEL (reference sequence). V lost 1 base, J lost 4 bases, and 8 bases stayed unmatched. Here the CDR3 DNA reads TGTGCCAGCAGCCAAGCCCCTTGGGACAGGGGGTTCTATGGCTACACCTTC. This encodes CASSQAPWDRGFYGYTF.

The CDR3 region has the DNA TGCGCCAGCCGACTAGCCGGGACAGGGGATGAGCAGTTCTTC. The encoded protein is CASRLAGTGDEQFF. The chain has TRBV5-1 and TRBJ2-1; 10 bases are a match to TRBD1. Per the germline V gene, CDR1 is SGHRS and CDR2 is YFSETQ. This CDR3 has 14 residues. Trimming at V came to 7 bases and at J to 8 bases, leaving 9 bases not matched to a gene.

V usage is TRBV27 and J usage is TRBJ2-7; D possibly corresponds to TRBD1 (5 bases). Germline assignment: CDR1 MNHEY and CDR2 SMNVEV (reference sequence). V dropped 6 bases and J dropped 0 bases, with 12 bases sitting between them. CDR3 length equals 14 residues. The CDR3 nucleotides are TGTGCCAGCAGCATAGGGGAAAACTCCTACGAGCAGTACTTC. It is translated as CASSIGENSYEQYF.

V is TRBV7-2 and J is TRBJ2-3; possible D gene TRBD2, 5 bases. The germline V gene has CDR1 SGHTA and CDR2 FQGNSA. Trimming stripped 2 bases from V and 0 bases from J, with 15 bases between. The CDR3 spans 17 residues. CDR3 amino acids: CASSLLKSGRSTDTQYF. In nucleotides, the CDR3 is TGTGCCAGCAGCTTACTAAAAAGCGGAAGAAGCACAGATACGCAGTATTTT.

This chain links TRBV11-2 with TRBJ2-1; possibly TRBD2 for D (5 bases). Germline CDR1 reads SGHAT; CDR2 reads FQNNGV. CDR3 size: 12 residues. Trimming removed 4 bases at V and 14 bases at J, with 15 bases between. The CDR3 bases are TGTGCCAGCAGCTCTTCCGTAGGGAGAAAGTTCTTC. As protein: CASSSSVGRKFF. Full variable domain (rest looked up from reference TRBV11-2 and TRBJ2-1): EAGVAQSPRYKIIEKRQSVAFWCNPISGHATLYWYQQILGQGPKLLIQFQNNGVVDDSQLPKDRFSAERLKGVDSTLKIQPAKLEDSAVYLCASSSSVGRKFFGPGTRLTVL.

The V and J genes are TRBV6-5 and TRBJ2-5; 7 bases are shared with TRBD1. CDR3 length equals 14 residues. The germline V gene has CDR1 MNHEY and CDR2 SVGAGI. V was clipped by 6 bases and J by 5 bases; unmatched bases: 9. The CDR3 DNA reads TGTGCCAGCAGCGAGCAACAGGGGTGGGAGACCCAGTACTTC. This codes for CASSEQQGWETQYF.

CDR3 region: CASAIQGGNTEAFF. The CDR3 DNA reads as TGCGCCAGCGCGATTCAGGGAGGGAACACTGAAGCTTTCTTT. The rearrangement uses TRBV10-1 and TRBJ1-1; perhaps TRBD1 as D (5 bases). Looked up from germline, CDR1 is WNHNN and CDR2 is SYGVQD (reference sequence). The V end lost 8 bases, the J end lost 1 base, and 14 bases lay between the germline ends. The CDR3 is made up of 14 amino acids.

This clone was found a few times. The rearrangement links TRBV7-9 to TRBJ1-4, with TRBD1 matching 10 bases. V lost 4 bases to trimming and J lost 7 bases; unmatched junction nucleotides: 12. Germline V gene data show CDR1 as SEHNR and CDR2 as FQNEAQ (reference sequence). The CDR3 consists of 17 residues. The CDR3 loop is CASSSTGQGVSGEKLFF. The DNA for the CDR3 is TGTGCCAGCAGCTCGACCGGACAGGGGGTTTCGGGTGAAAAACTGTTTTTT.

The chain uses TRBV9 and TRBJ2-1; 8 nucleotides line up with TRBD1. Trimming at V came to 4 bases and at J to 2 bases, leaving 8 bases not matched to a gene. The CDR3 totals 16 residues. From germline, CDR1 is SGDLS and CDR2 YYNGEE. CDR3 sequence reads: CASSHSPGQAYNEQFF. CDR3 sequence (DNA): TGTGCCAGCAGCCATTCTCCGGGACAGGCCTACAATGAGCAGTTCTTC. Based on the CDR3 plus reference TRBV9 and TRBJ2-1, the full variable domain is DSGVTQTPKHLITATGQRVTLRCSPRSGDLSVYWYQQSLDQGLQFLIQYYNGEERAKGNILERFSAQQFPDLHSELNLSSLELGDSALYFCASSHSPGQAYNEQFFGPGTRLTVL.

The gene calls are TRBV27 and TRBJ2-7, with a weak D call TRBD2 (6 bases). CDR3 size: 16 residues. CDR1 MNHEY and CDR2 SMNVEV come from the germline V gene (reference sequence). With 5 bases removed from V and 0 bases from J, the gap between germline ends came to 17 bases. The CDR3 DNA is TGTGCCAGCAGTATTGCGGGAATTTTCAGCTCCTACGAGCAGTACTTC. Its protein is CASSIAGIFSSYEQYF.

CDR3 DNA sequence: TGTGCCAGTAATAACAGGGATAACACCGGGGAGCTGTTTTTT. This encodes CASNNRDNTGELFF. The chain uses TRBV19 and TRBJ2-2; D may be TRBD1 (6 bases). The V end lost 7 bases, the J end lost 2 bases, and 11 bases lay between the germline ends. CDR3 length equals 14 residues. CDR1 is LNHDA, CDR2 SQIVND, per germline (reference sequence).